This TCR beta chain was found in a study of T cells in Graves' hyperthyroidism and ophthalmopathy. The CDR3 runs to 14 residues. Deletions cut 7 bases from V and 7 bases from J, with 17 bases between. Amplification targeted TCR beta CDR3 regions from RNA transcripts. The HTBI primer set drove a first-round RT-PCR of the TCR CDR3. From the multiplex PCR reads, TCRdb called clonotypes with MiXCR, one entry per CDR3 protein. The sample comprises around 380,000 distinct CDR3 sequences, 13% of which are singletons, and less than 25% rests with the top ten. Diagnoses rested on clinical symptoms, serum thyroxine and TRAb, thyroid ultrasound and orbital computed tomography. PBMCs were derived from roughly 10 ml fresh peripheral blood. Study-wide results and caveats: Blood also showed most of the thyroid clonotypes that were expanded above 0.001. Ophthalmopathy and stable hyperthyroidism were separated by a 13 V-J model.

Regarding this clonotype: Its target is not known.

The V gene is TRBV12-3 or TRBV12-4, the J gene TRBJ1-5; a weak D match, TRBD1 (6 bases). This sequence was found in a man between 25 and 39 years old with Graves' hyperthyroidism that later progressed to Graves' ophthalmopathy. What was sequenced was blood. The DNA of the CDR3 is TGTGCCAGCAATACCAGGGGAGGAGGACAGCCCCAGCATTTT. As protein: CASNTRGGGQPQHF.